The sample holds a few counts of the clone carrying this T cell receptor beta chain. The sample is drawn from a study of blood T cell repertoires in COVID-19. Study as a whole: Whether acute or convalescent, the COVID-19 samples came from the United States, Italy and Spain. PBMCs, B-cell-depleted T cells, or T cells provided the cDNA or gDNA that made up the material.

Methods used by the authors: Cell counts per sample came from amplifying reference gene primers. Sequencing was performed with immunoSEQ multiplex PCR; in TCRdb, only in-frame clones are kept and a portion is missing. The V and J calls and clone size come from that table; D and trimming were worked out from the DNA. This table holds around 140,000 clones, 80% to 85% found once. V shed 5 bases, J shed 6 bases, and the junction held 10 bases outside the gene matches. CDR3 length: 15 residues. Germline assignment: CDR1 LNHDA and CDR2 SQIVND (reference sequence). This TCR was recovered from a young man with COVID-19, enrolled during active disease. Sequences were obtained from peripheral blood. The chain is built from TRBV19 and TRBJ2-1; 7 bases are shared with TRBD2. The chain's CDR3 is CASSPSGLAVNEQFF. The DNA of the CDR3 is TGTGCCAGTAGTCCTAGCGGTCTGGCCGTCAATGAGCAGTTCTTC.